What follows are 15 T cell receptor beta chains derived from one specimen sequenced in a study of metastatic and nonmetastatic thyroid tumors. Each patient went into thyroid surgery without having received any treatment. From the PCR reads, TCRdb re-called clones with MiXCR. The sample carries approximately 19,000 clones, less than 20% recorded once. Input material: blood. These receptors all come from a female donor with papillary thyroid cancer or a benign thyroid nodule (not recorded which). Some clones in this sample may be carry-over from other donors' samples.

The gene calls are TRBV30 and TRBJ2-7, with 10 bases lining up with TRBD1. Germline CDR1 GTSNPN, CDR2 SVGIG (reference sequence). V shed 1 base and J 3 bases; nucleotides not matched to a gene: 3. The CDR3 runs 14 residues. The CDR3 loop is CAWSGDRGDYEQYF. Written as DNA, the CDR3 is TGTGCCTGGAGTGGGGACAGGGGCGACTACGAGCAGTACTTC.

The sample holds a few counts of this clone. The chain's CDR3 is CASSDDSVGLSPLHF. For the CDR3, the DNA is TGTGCCAGCAGTGACGACAGCGTGGGGCTTTCACCCCTCCACTTT. The genes are TRBV6-1 and TRBJ1-6; weak D call: TRBD1 (5 bases). Trimming shortened V by 3 bases and J by 9 bases, and 15 bases separated the two germline ends. The CDR3 consists of 15 residues. In germline, CDR1 is MNHNS, CDR2 SASEGT.

This clone was observed at least ten times. The chain is built from TRBV7-8 and TRBJ2-2; no firm D call. With 3 bases removed from V and 2 bases from J, the gap between germline ends came to 10 bases. The CDR3 totals 15 residues. CDR1 and CDR2 (germline): SGHVS, FQNEAQ. The CDR3, as DNA: TGTGCCAGCAGCTTTAGACTCCCTAACACCGGGGAGCTGTTTTTT. This sequence encodes CASSFRLPNTGELFF.

For the CDR3, the DNA is TGTGCCTGGAGTGCAGTAGGGGACTCCTACGAGCAGTACTTC. It encodes CAWSAVGDSYEQYF. The V and J genes are TRBV30 and TRBJ2-7; the D gene is possibly TRBD1 (5 bases). The CDR3 is 14 amino acids. CDR1 is GTSNPN and CDR2 is SVGIG in the germline V gene (reference sequence). V lost 1 base to trimming and J lost 0 bases, with 10 bases between them. Based on the CDR3 plus reference TRBV30 and TRBJ2-7, the full variable domain is SQTIHQWPATLVQPVGSPLSLECTVEGTSNPNLYWYRQAAGRGLQLLFYSVGIGQISSEVPQNLSASRPQDRQFILSSKKLLLSDSGFYLCAWSAVGDSYEQYFGPGTRLTVT.

To note about this clone: One junction end does not reproduce the germline sequence, and a read error may be involved. The rearrangement links TRBV2 to TRBJ2-7; 7 bases match TRBD2. This CDR3 comprises 15 residues. Germline V gene sequence: CDR1 SNHLY, CDR2 FYNNEI. The CDR3 DNA reads as TGTGCCAGTATCCCAAGCCCAGCGGGACGATACGAGCATTACTTC. It is translated as CASIPSPAGRYEHYF.

Ten or more counts support this clone. The rearrangement joins TRBV28 to TRBJ2-1, with D uncertain. Trimming pared 1 base from V and 0 bases from J, leaving 7 bases between. The V gene's germline CDR1 is MDHEN and CDR2 SYDVKM. The CDR3 totals 15 residues. The CDR3 loop is CASSLSVSSYNEQFF. Here the CDR3 DNA reads TGTGCCAGCAGTTTATCTGTGAGCTCCTACAATGAGCAGTTCTTC.

By sample fraction, this clone is medium-sized. The CDR3 here is CASSGLTGNYEQYF. The CDR3 nucleotides are TGTGCCAGCAGTGGGTTAACAGGAAACTACGAGCAGTACTTC. This chain uses TRBV2 with TRBJ2-7; D possibly corresponds to TRBD1 (5 bases). V lost 4 bases, J lost 3 bases, and 13 bases lay in between. Germline V gene data show CDR1 as SNHLY and CDR2 as FYNNEI. The CDR3 has 14 residues. The entire variable domain, with the rest obtained from reference TRBV2 and TRBJ2-7, is as follows: EPEVTQTPSHQVTQMGQEVILRCVPISNHLYFYWYRQILGQKVEFLVSFYNNEISEKSEIFDDQFSVERPDGSNFTLKIRSTKLEDSAMYFCASSGLTGNYEQYFGPGTRLTVT.

Many counts were recorded for this clone. The chain links TRBV4-2 to TRBJ2-7; TRBD2 aligns across 7 bases. V was clipped by 4 bases and J by 2 bases; unmatched bases: 8. The CDR3 runs to 15 residues. Germline V gene lookup returns CDR1 LGHNA and CDR2 YNFKEQ. The CDR3 loop reads CASSLIRGLAYEQYF. CDR3 DNA sequence: TGTGCCAGCAGCCTAATCAGAGGACTAGCCTACGAGCAGTACTTC.

This clone came up many times. The chain carries TRBV18 and TRBJ2-2; 11 nucleotides align to TRBD2. V lost 3 bases and J lost 5; bases outside the gene matches: 5. This CDR3 spans 16 amino acids. In germline, CDR1 is KGHSH, CDR2 LQKENI. This CDR3 is CASSPPLAGATGELFF. In DNA form, the CDR3 reads TGTGCCAGCTCACCCCCACTAGCGGGAGCGACCGGGGAGCTGTTTTTT.

Sample share makes this clone medium-sized. The rearrangement joins TRBV28 to TRBJ2-7; 7 positions match TRBD2. Germline CDR1 is MDHEN and CDR2 is SYDVKM. With V trimmed by 3 bases and J by 2 bases, 4 bases remained unmatched. The CDR3 length is 14 residues. The CDR3 sequence: CASSLGGATYEQYF. The CDR3 DNA follows: TGTGCCAGCAGTTTGGGAGGGGCGACCTACGAGCAGTACTTC.

In its sample, this clone was seen many times. The chain combines TRBV6-1 with TRBJ2-3, with 7 bases lining up with TRBD1. The CDR3 is 15 residues long. The germline gives CDR1 MNHNS, CDR2 SASEGT. The junction had 11 bases not matched to a gene; V was cut back by 8 bases and J by 3 bases. The CDR3 nucleotides read TGTGCCAGCGGCGGACAGGCGACGCGGACAGATACGCAGTATTTT. Translating gives CASGGQATRTDTQYF.

The sample holds many counts of this clone. The rearrangement links TRBV15 to TRBJ2-3; no definite D call. Germline lookup yields CDR1 LNHNV and CDR2 YYDKDF (reference sequence). V lost 0 bases to trimming and J lost 6 bases, with 10 bases between them. The CDR3 is 14 residues long. CDR3 bases: TGTGCCACCAGCAGAGATCCCCGAAGCGATACGCAGTATTTT. The encoded protein is CATSRDPRSDTQYF.

The CDR3 loop reads CAWSVPGTTGQPQHF. CDR3 nucleotide sequence: TGTGCCTGGAGTGTCCCAGGGACCACGGGTCAGCCCCAGCATTTT. This rearrangement joins TRBV30 to TRBJ1-5; possible D gene TRBD1, 5 bases. CDR1 is GTSNPN and CDR2 is SVGIG in the germline V gene (reference sequence). This CDR3 is built from 15 residues. The V end was cut by 0 bases, the J end by 6 bases, with 15 bases between.

This clone has at least ten counts. The chain employs TRBV29-1 and TRBJ1-5, with 9 nucleotides matching TRBD1. Germline CDR1 SQVTM, CDR2 ANQGSEA. The CDR3 contains 14 residues. With V trimmed by 6 bases and J by 6 bases, 9 bases remained unmatched. As DNA, the CDR3 is TGCAGCGTCCAGACAGGGGGAGGGGGTCAGCCCCAGCATTTT. It translates to CSVQTGGGGQPQHF.

V gene TRBV20-1 combines with J gene TRBJ1-3; TRBD1 agrees at 9 bases. CDR3 length: 13 amino acids. Trimming removed 6 bases from V and 4 bases from J; junction bases left unmatched: 4. Germline V gene data show CDR1 as DFQATT and CDR2 as SNEGSKA (reference sequence). Here the CDR3 reads CSAQTGGGNTIYF. The DNA for the CDR3 is TGCAGTGCACAGACAGGGGGAGGAAACACCATATATTTT.